This T cell receptor beta chain came from a study of blood T cell repertoires in COVID-19. Study-wide context: Sources were T cells, B-cell-depleted T cells, or PBMCs; the material itself was cDNA or gDNA.

Authors' processing steps: Reference gene primers were amplified, and this amplification served to estimate nucleated cell counts. Method: immunoSEQ multiplex PCR; TCRdb's copy keeps in-frame clones and lacks some. Clone size and the V and J calls come from that table; the DNA yielded D and trimming. This table holds 80,000 to 90,000 clones, 75% to 90% found once. V gave up 0 bases and J gave up 12 bases; unmatched junction bases: 7. Germline V gives CDR1 LNHNV, CDR2 YYDKDF (reference sequence). This CDR3 region has 15 residues. The TCR originated in a man older than 75 with active or convalescent COVID-19. The sequenced sample consisted of peripheral blood. The chain links TRBV15 to TRBJ1-6, with 8 positions matching TRBD1. CDR3 nucleotide sequence: TGTGCCACCAGCAGAGAGACAGGGGCCGACGAACCCCTCCACTTT. Protein sequence: CATSRETGADEPLHF.